This T cell receptor (delta chain) was sequenced for a study of Vδ1+ human thymocytes. Findings and caveats of the study: About 20% of thymic delta-chain sequences were Vdelta2, with few Vdelta3, unlike blood Vdelta1+ controls. In the thymus, TRG and TRD repertoires looked highly polyclonal with Gaussian CDR3 lengths.

There are a few counts of this clone. Its antigen remains unknown. The sample carries other DNA sequences with the same CDR3. With V trimmed by 2 bases and J by 2 bases, 11 bases remained unmatched. CDR1 TSWWSYY and CDR2 QGS come from the germline V gene. The CDR3 consists of 18 residues. Sequences come from RNA converted to cDNA by reverse transcription. Multiplex PCR used pooled V-gene forward primers and a constant-region reverse primer to amplify CDR3s. TCRdb reapplied CATT to the multiplex PCR reads. The table records about 25,000 delta-chain clones, roughly 29% of them present only once. This TCR was sampled from a boy younger than two who had congenital heart surgery. This chain connects TRDV1 to TRDJ1; 10 nucleotides align to TRDD3. Material: Vdelta1+ gamma-delta thymocytes from the thymus. Indicated subset: FACS-sorted CD3+ TCRalphabeta- TCRVdelta1+ TCRVdelta2- thymocytes. Written as DNA, the CDR3 is TGTGCTCTTGGGGAAACGTTGCGTCCACTGGGGGATACCGATAAACTCATCTTT. Its protein product is CALGETLRPLGDTDKLIF.